This TCR beta chain was observed in a study of shared clonotypes between healthy human individuals. Whole-study results and caveats: The low donor count limited represented genetic and exposure-history diversity.

Trimming pared 6 bases from V and 0 bases from J, leaving 17 bases between. The CDR3 is 16 amino acids. Germline V gives CDR1 MNHEY, CDR2 SMNVEV (reference sequence). In this sample, this clone turned up once. Its antigen is still unknown. Each subset's genomic DNA was split evenly across several immunoSEQ plates. The method was immunoSEQ multiplex PCR; TCRdb's version includes in-frame clones alone and lacks a portion of them. The sample yields a few hundred thousand clones, around 80% seen once. The TCR was taken from a woman between 40 and 55 years old in good health. Some clones in this sample may be carry-over from other donors' samples. The chain carries TRBV27 and TRBJ1-1, with a tentative D call TRBD1 (5 bases). The sequenced material came from PBMCs. CDR3 residues: CASSYTGRAMNTEAFF. The CDR3 DNA sequence: TGTGCCAGCAGCTACACCGGCAGGGCCATGAACACTGAAGCTTTCTTT.